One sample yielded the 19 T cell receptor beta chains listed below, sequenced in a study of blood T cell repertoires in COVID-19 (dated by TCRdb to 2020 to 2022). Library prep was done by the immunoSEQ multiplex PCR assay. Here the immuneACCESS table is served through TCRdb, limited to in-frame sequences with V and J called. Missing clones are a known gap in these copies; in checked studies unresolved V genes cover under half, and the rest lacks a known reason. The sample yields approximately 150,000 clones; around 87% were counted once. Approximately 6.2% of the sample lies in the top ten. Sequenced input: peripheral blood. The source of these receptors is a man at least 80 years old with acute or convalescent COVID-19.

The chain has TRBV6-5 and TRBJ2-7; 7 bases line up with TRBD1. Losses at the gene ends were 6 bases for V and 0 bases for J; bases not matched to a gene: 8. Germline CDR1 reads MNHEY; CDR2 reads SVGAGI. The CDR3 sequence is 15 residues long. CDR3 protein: CASSEGRGYSYEQYF. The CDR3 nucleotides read TGTGCCAGCAGCGAGGGCAGGGGGTACTCCTACGAGCAGTACTTC.

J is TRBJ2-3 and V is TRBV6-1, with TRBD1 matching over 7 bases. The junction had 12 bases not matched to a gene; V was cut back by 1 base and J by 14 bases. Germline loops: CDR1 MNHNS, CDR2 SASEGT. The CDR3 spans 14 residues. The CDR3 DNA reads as TGTGCCAGCAGTGAAGTTTCTATGGGGACAGTAGGGTATTTT. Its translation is CASSEVSMGTVGYF.

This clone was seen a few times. The CDR3 nucleotides read TGTGCCAGCAGTGAGACACCGGCGATTCTCGAGCAGTACTTC. Translating gives CASSETPAILEQYF. The gene calls are TRBV6-1 and TRBJ2-7; unclear D gene. V gave up 3 bases and J gave up 6 bases, with 15 bases separating them. Germline V gene data show CDR1 as MNHNS and CDR2 as SASEGT. The CDR3 totals 14 residues.

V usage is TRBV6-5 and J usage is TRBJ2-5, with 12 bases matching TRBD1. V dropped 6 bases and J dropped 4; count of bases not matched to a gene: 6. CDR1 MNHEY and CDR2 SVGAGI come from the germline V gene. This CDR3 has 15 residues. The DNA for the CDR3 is TGTGCCAGCAGGTACCGGGACAGGGGGCTAGAGACCCAGTACTTC. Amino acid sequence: CASRYRDRGLETQYF.

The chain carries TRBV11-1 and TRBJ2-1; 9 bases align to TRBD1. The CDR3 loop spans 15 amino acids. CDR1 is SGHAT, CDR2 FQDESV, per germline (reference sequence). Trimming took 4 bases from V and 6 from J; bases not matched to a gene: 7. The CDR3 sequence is CASSSHRGPFNEQFF. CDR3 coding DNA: TGTGCCAGCAGCTCCCACAGGGGGCCGTTCAATGAGCAGTTCTTC.

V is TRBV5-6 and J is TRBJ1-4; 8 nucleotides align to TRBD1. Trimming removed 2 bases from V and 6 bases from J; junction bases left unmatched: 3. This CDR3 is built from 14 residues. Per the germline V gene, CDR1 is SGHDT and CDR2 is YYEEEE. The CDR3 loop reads CASSLRGQDEKLFF. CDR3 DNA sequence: TGTGCCAGCAGCTTAAGGGGACAGGATGAAAAACTGTTTTTT.

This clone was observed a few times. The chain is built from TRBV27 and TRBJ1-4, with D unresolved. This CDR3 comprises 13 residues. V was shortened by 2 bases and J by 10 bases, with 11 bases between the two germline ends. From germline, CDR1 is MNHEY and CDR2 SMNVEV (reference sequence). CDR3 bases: TGTGCCAGCAGTTTAGGAGCCTTTACAAAACTGTTTTTT. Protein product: CASSLGAFTKLFF.

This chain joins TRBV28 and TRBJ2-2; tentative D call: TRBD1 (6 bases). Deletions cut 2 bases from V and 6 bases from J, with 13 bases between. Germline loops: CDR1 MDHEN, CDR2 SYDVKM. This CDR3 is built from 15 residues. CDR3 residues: CASSLEAGVAGELFF. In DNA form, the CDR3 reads TGTGCCAGCAGTTTAGAGGCAGGGGTGGCCGGGGAGCTGTTTTTT.

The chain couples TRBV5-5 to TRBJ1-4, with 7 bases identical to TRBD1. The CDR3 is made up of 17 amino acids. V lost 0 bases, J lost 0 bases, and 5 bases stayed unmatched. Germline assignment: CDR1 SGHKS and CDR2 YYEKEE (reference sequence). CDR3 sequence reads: CASSLGDSPATNEKLFF. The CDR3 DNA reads TGTGCCAGCAGCTTGGGGGACAGCCCTGCAACTAATGAAAAACTGTTTTTT.

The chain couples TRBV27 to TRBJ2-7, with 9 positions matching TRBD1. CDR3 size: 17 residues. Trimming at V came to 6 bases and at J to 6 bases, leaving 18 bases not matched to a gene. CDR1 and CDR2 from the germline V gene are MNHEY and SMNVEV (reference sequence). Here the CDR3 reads CASRGLVDRGGPTEQYF. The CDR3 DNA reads TGTGCCAGCAGAGGCCTCGTGGACAGGGGAGGACCTACCGAGCAGTACTTC.

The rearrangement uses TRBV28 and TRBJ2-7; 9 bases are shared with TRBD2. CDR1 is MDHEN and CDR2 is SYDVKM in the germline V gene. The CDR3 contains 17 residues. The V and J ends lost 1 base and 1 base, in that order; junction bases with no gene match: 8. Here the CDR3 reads CASSLFPSGILSYEQYF. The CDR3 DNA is TGTGCCAGCAGTTTATTCCCTAGCGGGATATTGTCCTACGAGCAGTACTTC.

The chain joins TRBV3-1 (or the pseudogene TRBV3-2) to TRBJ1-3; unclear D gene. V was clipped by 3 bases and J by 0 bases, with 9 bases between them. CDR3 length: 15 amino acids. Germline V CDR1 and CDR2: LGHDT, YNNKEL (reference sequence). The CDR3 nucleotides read TGTGCCAGCAGCCAGGCGGTGAGCTCTGGAAACACCATATATTTT. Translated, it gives CASSQAVSSGNTIYF.

CDR3 coding DNA: TGTGCCAGCAGCTTAGGGGACAGGGTTCACGAGCAGTACTTC. Residues: CASSLGDRVHEQYF. V and J are TRBV13 and TRBJ2-7, with 8 bases lining up with TRBD1. V lost 0 bases, J lost 5 bases, and 3 bases stayed unmatched. Germline V gene sequence: CDR1 PRHDT, CDR2 FYEKMQ (reference sequence). The CDR3 extends over 14 amino acids.

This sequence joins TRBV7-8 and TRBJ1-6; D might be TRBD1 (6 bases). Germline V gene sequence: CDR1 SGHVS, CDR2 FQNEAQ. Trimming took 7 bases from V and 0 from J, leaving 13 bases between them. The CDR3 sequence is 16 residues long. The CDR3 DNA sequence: TGTGCCAGCACCCTAAGGACAGACTCCTATAATTCACCCCTCCACTTT. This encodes CASTLRTDSYNSPLHF.

The CDR3 DNA follows: TGTGCCAGCGGATCACAGTTAAACACTGAAGCTTTCTTT. It encodes CASGSQLNTEAFF. The chain carries TRBV9 and TRBJ1-1; D uncertain. The germline gives CDR1 SGDLS, CDR2 YYNGEE. This CDR3 has 13 residues. Trimming took 7 bases from V and 2 from J, leaving 12 bases between them.

CDR3 nucleotides: TGTGCCAGCAGCGGACAGGCGTCTTCGTCCCTCCACTTT. As protein: CASSGQASSSLHF. The chain links TRBV6-6 to TRBJ1-6; TRBD1 matches at 7 bases. V gave up 6 bases and J gave up 14 bases; unmatched junction bases: 10. Germline-derived CDR1 and CDR2 are MNHNY and SVGAGI (reference sequence). CDR3 length: 13 amino acids.

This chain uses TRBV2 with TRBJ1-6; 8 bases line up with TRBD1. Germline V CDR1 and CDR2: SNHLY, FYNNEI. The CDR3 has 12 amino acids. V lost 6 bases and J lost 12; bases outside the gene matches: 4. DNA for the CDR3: TGTGCCAGCAGCCGACAGGGGTTACCCCTCCACTTT. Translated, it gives CASSRQGLPLHF.

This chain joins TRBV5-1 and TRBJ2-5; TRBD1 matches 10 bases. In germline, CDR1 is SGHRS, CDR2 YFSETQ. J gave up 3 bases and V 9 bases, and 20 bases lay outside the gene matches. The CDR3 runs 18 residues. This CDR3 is CATAAIDRGLVPEETQYF. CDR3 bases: TGCGCCACCGCCGCCATCGACAGGGGGCTGGTCCCCGAAGAGACCCAGTACTTC.

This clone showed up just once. CDR3 nucleotides: TGCGCCAGCACTAAACGTCCCAGGGGCAGGGCCCAAGAGACCCAGTACTTC. Amino acid sequence: CASTKRPRGRAQETQYF. This chain uses TRBV23-1 with TRBJ2-5; TRBD1 is a possible D gene (6 bases). TRBV23-1 is filed as an ORF, its function uncertain. V lost 7 bases and J lost 1, with 22 bases in between. This CDR3 has 17 residues.